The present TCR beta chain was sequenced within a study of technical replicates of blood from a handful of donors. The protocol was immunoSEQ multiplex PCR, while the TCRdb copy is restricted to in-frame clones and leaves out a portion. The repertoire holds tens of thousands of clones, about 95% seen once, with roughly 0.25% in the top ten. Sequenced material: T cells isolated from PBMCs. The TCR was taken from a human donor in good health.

The CDR3 coding sequence is TGTGCCAGCAGCTTAGAGAGGGGCGACAGGTATAGCAATCAGCCCCAGCATTTT. Translation gives CASSLERGDRYSNQPQHF. V gene TRBV7-9 combines with J gene TRBJ1-5; a possible D gene is TRBD1 (6 bases). Between the trimmed V and J ends, which lost 1 base and 0 bases, there was a span of 16 bases. Germline lookup yields CDR1 SEHNR and CDR2 FQNEAQ (reference sequence). The CDR3 is made up of 18 amino acids.